Listed below are T cell receptor beta chains from one sample, sequenced in a study of cytomegalovirus exposure and HLA in healthy donors. Assay: immunoSEQ multiplex PCR; the TCRdb copy retains only in-frame clones and omits some. The data hold approximately 120,000 clones, with roughly 79% observed a single time. The sample comprised PBMCs. The receptors shown here come from a man aged 25-45 years in good health and CMV-seronegative. The CDR3 runs from the conserved cysteine through the conserved F or W. Fields, in order: J gene, clone size, V gene, D gene, CDR3 protein, CDR3 DNA. The D gene is left open where the match is weak. Clone size, where shown, is once, few, many, or a class for clones that have expanded.

J: TRBJ2-5; size: .; V: TRBV5-4; D: .; CDR3: CASSYQGDETQYF; DNA: TGTGCCAGCAGCTACCAGGGTGATGAGACCCAGTACTTC
J: TRBJ1-2; size: .; V: TRBV6-7; D: TRBD1; CDR3: CASRTEGARYGYTF; DNA: TGTGCCAGCAGGACCGAGGGGGCTCGCTATGGCTACACCTTC
J: TRBJ2-5; size: .; V: TRBV6-1; D: TRBD1; CDR3: CASSQGTGGFQETQYF; DNA: TGTGCCAGCAGTCAAGGGACAGGGGGCTTCCAAGAGACCCAGTACTTC
J: TRBJ2-3; size: .; V: TRBV5-6; D: TRBD1; CDR3: CASSLVDRSIPSTDTQYF; DNA: TGTGCCAGCAGCTTGGTGGACAGGTCGATCCCTAGCACAGATACGCAGTATTTT
J: TRBJ2-2; size: .; V: TRBV13; D: TRBD1; CDR3: CASSTQGARGTGELFF; DNA: TGTGCCAGCAGCACCCAGGGGGCCCGAGGCACCGGGGAGCTGTTTTTT
J: TRBJ2-5; size: .; V: TRBV9; D: TRBD2; CDR3: CASSVSSGAQETQYF; DNA: TGTGCCAGCAGCGTAAGTAGCGGGGCCCAAGAGACCCAGTACTTC
J: TRBJ1-1; size: .; V: TRBV10-1; D: .; CDR3: CASSESDVRELRDTEAFF; DNA: TGCGCCAGCAGTGAGTCGGACGTTCGGGAACTGAGGGACACTGAAGCTTTCTTT
J: TRBJ1-5; size: .; V: TRBV7-8; D: TRBD1; CDR3: CASSLYGRQGNQPQHF; DNA: TGTGCCAGCAGCTTATATGGGAGACAGGGAAATCAGCCCCAGCATTTT
J: TRBJ2-2; size: once; V: TRBV6-6; D: .; CDR3: CASSSGTTNTGELFF; DNA: TGTGCCAGCAGTTCCGGGACAACCAACACCGGGGAGCTGTTTTTT
J: TRBJ1-4; size: few; V: TRBV7-2; D: TRBD1; CDR3: CASSSTGGAPNEKLFF; DNA: TGTGCCAGCAGCTCCACAGGGGGCGCGCCTAATGAAAAACTGTTTTTT
J: TRBJ2-1; size: .; V: TRBV5-6; D: .; CDR3: CASTQRGGSNEQFF; DNA: TGTGCCAGCACCCAACGAGGGGGAAGCAATGAGCAGTTCTTC
J: TRBJ2-1; size: .; V: TRBV6-6; D: TRBD2; CDR3: CASREREVNEQFF; DNA: TGTGCCAGCAGAGAGCGGGAGGTCAATGAGCAGTTCTTC
J: TRBJ1-1; size: .; V: TRBV4-3; D: .; CDR3: CASSPRGGVDTEAFF; DNA: TGCGCCAGCAGCCCCCGAGGAGGTGTCGACACTGAAGCTTTCTTT
J: TRBJ2-7; size: .; V: TRBV27; D: .; CDR3: CASSLQTGSSYEQYF; DNA: TGTGCCAGCAGCCTCCAGACAGGCAGCTCCTACGAGCAGTACTTC
J: TRBJ2-3; size: .; V: TRBV9; D: .; CDR3: CASSFRGGTTTDTQYF; DNA: TGTGCCAGCAGCTTTAGAGGGGGGACTACCACAGATACGCAGTATTTT
J: TRBJ1-5; size: .; V: TRBV28; D: TRBD1; CDR3: CASLPTGTEIQPQHF; DNA: TGTGCCAGCCTTCCGACCGGGACAGAAATTCAGCCCCAGCATTTT
J: TRBJ2-7; size: .; V: TRBV6-5; D: TRBD1; CDR3: CAAAIGAGGYEQYF; DNA: TGTGCCGCAGCTATCGGCGCAGGGGGCTACGAGCAGTACTTC
J: TRBJ2-3; size: .; V: TRBV29-1; D: .; CDR3: CSVEGRDTQYF; DNA: TGCAGCGTCGAGGGTCGGGATACGCAGTATTTT
J: TRBJ2-5; size: few; V: TRBV5-4; D: .; CDR3: CASSLQGQETQYF; DNA: TGTGCCAGCAGCTTGCAGGGACAAGAGACCCAGTACTTC
J: TRBJ1-4; size: .; V: TRBV9; D: .; CDR3: CASSVGIAPVEKLFF; DNA: TGTGCCAGCAGCGTAGGAATAGCTCCGGTAGAAAAACTGTTTTTT
J: TRBJ2-7; size: .; V: TRBV27; D: .; CDR3: CASSLSSRGSPIYEQYF; DNA: TGTGCCAGCAGTTTATCAAGCAGGGGATCGCCAATCTACGAGCAGTACTTC
J: TRBJ1-1; size: .; V: TRBV28; D: .; CDR3: CASSLLGQGKFFAAFF; DNA: TGTGCCAGCAGTTTATTGGGGCAGGGGAAGTTTTTTGCAGCTTTCTTT
J: TRBJ2-7; size: .; V: TRBV11-2; D: TRBD2; CDR3: CASSYTSGSRTYEQYF; DNA: TGTGCCAGCAGCTATACTAGCGGGAGTCGAACCTACGAGCAGTACTTC
J: TRBJ2-1; size: .; V: TRBV4-3; D: .; CDR3: CASSQDPSPRVVEFF; DNA: TGCGCCAGCAGCCAAGATCCTTCGCCTCGGGTGGTGGAGTTCTTC
J: TRBJ1-2; size: .; V: TRBV7-2; D: .; CDR3: CASSVHRNYGYTF; DNA: TGTGCCAGCAGCGTTCACAGGAACTATGGCTACACCTTC
J: TRBJ2-3; size: .; V: TRBV7-9; D: .; CDR3: CASSLDGAVTDTQYF; DNA: TGTGCCAGCAGCTTAGATGGGGCTGTTACAGATACGCAGTATTTT
J: TRBJ1-2; size: .; V: TRBV5-1; D: .; CDR3: CASSSPGADGYTF; DNA: TGCGCCAGCAGCTCTCCAGGGGCCGACGGCTACACCTTC
J: TRBJ2-1; size: .; V: TRBV19; D: TRBD1; CDR3: CASSRTGPNEQFF; DNA: TGTGCCAGTAGCAGGACAGGACCCAATGAGCAGTTCTTC